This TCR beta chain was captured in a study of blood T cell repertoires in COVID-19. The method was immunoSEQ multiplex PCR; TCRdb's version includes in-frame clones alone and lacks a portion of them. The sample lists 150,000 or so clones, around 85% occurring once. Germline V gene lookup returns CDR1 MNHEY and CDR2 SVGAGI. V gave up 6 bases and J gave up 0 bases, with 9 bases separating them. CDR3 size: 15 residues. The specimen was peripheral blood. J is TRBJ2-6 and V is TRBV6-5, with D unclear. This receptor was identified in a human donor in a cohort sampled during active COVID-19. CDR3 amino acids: CASSHRDSGANVLTF. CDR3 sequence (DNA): TGTGCCAGCAGCCACAGAGACTCTGGGGCCAACGTCCTGACTTTC.